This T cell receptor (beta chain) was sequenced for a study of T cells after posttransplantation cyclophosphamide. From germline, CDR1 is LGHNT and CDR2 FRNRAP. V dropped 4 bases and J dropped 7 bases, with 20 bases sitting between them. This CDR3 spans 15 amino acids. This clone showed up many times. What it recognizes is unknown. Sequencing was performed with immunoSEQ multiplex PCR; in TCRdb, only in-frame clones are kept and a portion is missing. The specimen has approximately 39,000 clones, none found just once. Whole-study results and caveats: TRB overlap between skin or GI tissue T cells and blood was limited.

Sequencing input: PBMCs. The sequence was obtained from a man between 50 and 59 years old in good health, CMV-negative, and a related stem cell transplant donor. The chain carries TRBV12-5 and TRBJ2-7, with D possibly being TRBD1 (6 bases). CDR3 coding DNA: TGTGCTAGTGGTTATTACCTCGGCAGGGGAGTTGAGCAGTACTTC. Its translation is CASGYYLGRGVEQYF.